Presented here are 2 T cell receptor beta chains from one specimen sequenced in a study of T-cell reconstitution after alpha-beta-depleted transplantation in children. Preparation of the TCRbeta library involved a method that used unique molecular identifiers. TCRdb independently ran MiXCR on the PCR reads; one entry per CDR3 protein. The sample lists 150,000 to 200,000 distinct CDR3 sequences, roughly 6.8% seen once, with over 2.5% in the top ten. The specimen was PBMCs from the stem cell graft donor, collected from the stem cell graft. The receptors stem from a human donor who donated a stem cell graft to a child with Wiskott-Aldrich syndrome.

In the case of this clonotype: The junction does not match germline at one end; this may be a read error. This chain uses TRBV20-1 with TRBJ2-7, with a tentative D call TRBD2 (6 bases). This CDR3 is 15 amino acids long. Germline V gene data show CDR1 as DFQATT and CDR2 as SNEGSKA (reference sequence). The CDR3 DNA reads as TGCAGTGCCTCGTCGGTACTAGCTAGCTCCTACAAGCAGTACTTC. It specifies CSASSVLASSYKQYF.

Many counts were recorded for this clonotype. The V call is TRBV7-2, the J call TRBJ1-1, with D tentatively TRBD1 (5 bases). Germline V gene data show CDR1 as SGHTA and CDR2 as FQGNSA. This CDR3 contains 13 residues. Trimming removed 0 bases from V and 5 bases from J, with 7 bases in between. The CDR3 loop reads CASSLARGTEAFF. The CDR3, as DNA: TGTGCCAGCAGCTTAGCGCGGGGGACTGAAGCTTTCTTT. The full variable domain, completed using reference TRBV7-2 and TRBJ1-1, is GAGVSQSPSNKVTEKGKDVELRCDPISGHTALYWYRQSLGQGLEFLIYFQGNSAPDKSGLPSDRFSAERTGGSVSTLTIQRTQQEDSAVYLCASSLARGTEAFFGQGTRLTVV.